This passage covers 9 T cell receptor beta chains from one sample sequenced in a study of blood T cell repertoires in COVID-19. Measured with immunoSEQ multiplex PCR; TCRdb has only the in-frame clones, and not every one. The profile shows 210,000 or so clones, 80% of them singletons. Material: peripheral blood. Source of these receptors: a human donor in a cohort sampled during active COVID-19.

The rearrangement uses TRBV9 and TRBJ1-4; 8 bases agree with TRBD1. V was clipped by 0 bases and J by 7 bases; unmatched bases: 5. The CDR3 totals 15 residues. Per germline, CDR1 SGDLS and CDR2 YYNGEE. This chain's CDR3 is CASSVAGQGGEKLFF. As DNA, the CDR3 is TGTGCCAGCAGCGTAGCCGGACAGGGAGGTGAAAAACTGTTTTTT.

This chain connects TRBV30 to TRBJ1-4; TRBD1 matches at 8 bases. From germline, CDR1 is GTSNPN and CDR2 SVGIG (reference sequence). This CDR3 comprises 14 residues. Trimming at V came to 3 bases and at J to 10 bases, leaving 10 bases not matched to a gene. Here the CDR3 DNA reads TGTGCCTGGAGCTCCGGGACAGGCGAGGGAAAACTGTTTTTT. Translated: CAWSSGTGEGKLFF.

This chain links TRBV19 with TRBJ2-7; 12 bases map to TRBD2. This CDR3 has 16 residues. The germline V gene has CDR1 LNHDA and CDR2 SQIVND (reference sequence). Trimming removed 5 bases from V and 0 bases from J; junction bases left unmatched: 5. The chain's CDR3 is CASSYGLAGNSYEQYF. CDR3 nucleotides: TGTGCCAGTAGTTACGGACTAGCGGGGAACTCCTACGAGCAGTACTTC. The full variable domain, its missing parts supplied by reference TRBV19 and TRBJ2-7, is DGGITQSPKYLFRKEGQNVTLSCEQNLNHDAMYWYRQDPGQGLRLIYYSQIVNDFQKGDIAEGYSVSREKKESFPLTVTSAQKNPTAFYLCASSYGLAGNSYEQYFGPGTRLTVT.

The chain employs TRBV25-1 and TRBJ2-3; D call uncertain. Germline-derived CDR1 and CDR2 are MGHDK and SYGVNS. The CDR3 loop spans 13 amino acids. With 3 bases removed from V and 7 bases from J, the gap between germline ends came to 11 bases. CDR3 sequence: CASSEHNGYTQYF. DNA for the CDR3: TGTGCCAGCAGTGAGCACAACGGGTATACGCAGTATTTT.

This clone was observed a handful of times. The V call is TRBV6-5, the J call TRBJ1-1; the D is unclear. The CDR3 is 13 amino acids. Germline V CDR1 and CDR2: MNHEY, SVGAGI. V was trimmed by 7 bases and J by 0 bases, leaving 9 bases between them. Here the CDR3 DNA reads TGTGCCAGCACCCGAGGATTGAACACTGAAGCTTTCTTT. Protein product: CASTRGLNTEAFF.

V and J are TRBV7-2 and TRBJ2-7; TRBD2 matches 9 bases. The V gene end was trimmed by 3 bases and the J gene end by 2 bases; junction bases not matched to a gene: 8. This CDR3 region has 16 residues. Per the germline V gene, CDR1 is SGHTA and CDR2 is FQGNSA. The DNA of the CDR3 is TGTGCCAGCAGCTTGGGGCGGGTAGCGGGAGCCTACGAGCAGTACTTC. Translated, it gives CASSLGRVAGAYEQYF.

This clone was counted once. CDR3 amino acids: CASSPSSGPLGRTQYF. CDR3 in DNA: TGTGCCAGCAGCCCCAGTAGCGGGCCCCTCGGGAGGACCCAGTACTTC. The chain employs TRBV3-1 (or the pseudogene TRBV3-2) and TRBJ2-5; 7 bases fit TRBD2. V gave up 4 bases and J gave up 7 bases; unmatched junction bases: 15. Per germline, CDR1 LGHDT and CDR2 YNNKEL (reference sequence). This CDR3 region has 16 residues.

The rearrangement joins TRBV6-2 or TRBV6-3 to TRBJ2-1; weak D call: TRBD1 (5 bases). The CDR3 consists of 13 residues. Between the trimmed V and J ends, which lost 4 bases and 4 bases, there was a span of 8 bases. The germline gives CDR1 MNHEY, CDR2 SVGEGT. The CDR3 DNA follows: TGTGCCAGCAGTTCACAGGTATACAATGAGCAGTTCTTC. It translates to CASSSQVYNEQFF.

The chain has TRBV11-2 and TRBJ2-7; D possibly corresponds to TRBD1 (6 bases). V was cut by 6 bases and J by 9 bases, with 15 bases left in between. The CDR3 runs 12 residues. Germline loops: CDR1 SGHAT, CDR2 FQNNGV. CDR3 protein: CASRHRDTRQYF. For the CDR3, the DNA is TGTGCCAGCAGACACAGGGACACGCGGCAGTACTTC.